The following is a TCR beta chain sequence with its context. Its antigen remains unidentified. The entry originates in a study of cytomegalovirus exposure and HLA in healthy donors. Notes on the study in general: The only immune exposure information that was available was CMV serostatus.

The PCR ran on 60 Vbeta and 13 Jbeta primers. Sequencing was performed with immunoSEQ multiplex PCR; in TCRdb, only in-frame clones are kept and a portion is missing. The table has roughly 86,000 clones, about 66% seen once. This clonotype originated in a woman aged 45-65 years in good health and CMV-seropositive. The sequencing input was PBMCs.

The CDR3 nucleotides are TGTGCCAGCAGCCTAGGCGAGGGGGCAACCTATGGCTACACCTTC. Translation gives CASSLGEGATYGYTF. The chain joins TRBV7-9 to TRBJ1-2; the match to TRBD1 covers 7 bases. V was pared by 5 bases and J by 4 bases, with 10 bases of the junction left unmatched. CDR3 length equals 15 residues. Germline CDR1 SEHNR, CDR2 FQNEAQ (reference sequence).